Each of the 17 T cell receptor beta chains below was sequenced from the same sample in a study of shared clonotypes between healthy human individuals. The protocol was immunoSEQ multiplex PCR, while the TCRdb copy is restricted to in-frame clones and leaves out a portion. The profile shows 2.5 million or so clones, approximately 94% of them singletons. The sample was naive CD4+ T cells sorted from blood. The subset is: CD45RA+ positively selected. These receptors all come from a man younger than 35 in good health.

V gene TRBV7-3 combines with J gene TRBJ2-4; no firm D call. CDR3 size: 14 residues. V was cut by 3 bases and J by 2 bases, with 8 bases left in between. The germline gives CDR1 SGHTA, CDR2 FQGTGA. The CDR3 DNA sequence: TGTGCCAGCAGCTTGGAGAGTACCAAAAACATTCAGTACTTC. Protein: CASSLESTKNIQYF.

The chain is built from TRBV2 and TRBJ2-2; D perhaps matches TRBD1 (6 bases). Germline V gene sequence: CDR1 SNHLY, CDR2 FYNNEI. There are 13 residues in the CDR3. Deletions cut 8 bases from V and 3 bases from J, with 10 bases between. CDR3: CASGQPDTGELFF. The CDR3, as DNA: TGTGCCAGCGGACAGCCAGACACCGGGGAGCTGTTTTTT. Variable domain in full (rest from reference TRBV2 and TRBJ2-2): EPEVTQTPSHQVTQMGQEVILRCVPISNHLYFYWYRQILGQKVEFLVSFYNNEISEKSEIFDDQFSVERPDGSNFTLKIRSTKLEDSAMYFCASGQPDTGELFFGEGSRLTVL.

The gene calls are TRBV9 and TRBJ1-2, with TRBD1 matching 8 bases. J was trimmed by 7 bases and V by 0 bases; bases with no gene match: 2. CDR1 and CDR2 (germline): SGDLS, YYNGEE. The CDR3 contains 13 residues. CDR3 sequence (DNA): TGTGCCAGCAGCGTAGTAACAGGGGGTGGCTACACCTTC. It codes for CASSVVTGGGYTF.

The chain employs TRBV30 and TRBJ1-4; D is possibly TRBD1 (6 bases). CDR3 size: 14 residues. Per the germline V gene, CDR1 is GTSNPN and CDR2 is SVGIG (reference sequence). V dropped 2 bases and J dropped 6 bases, with 13 bases sitting between them. The CDR3, as DNA: TGTGCCTGGAGTCGGACAGCTAAACATGAAAAACTGTTTTTT. Its translation is CAWSRTAKHEKLFF.

Concerning this clone: The same CDR3 arises from other DNA sequences in this sample as well. The V call is TRBV4-3, the J call TRBJ2-1, with TRBD2 matching over 14 bases. CDR3 length equals 15 residues. The V segment lost 4 bases and the J segment 7 bases; nucleotides outside the gene matches: 3. CDR1 and CDR2 (germline): LGHNA, YSLEER. CDR3: CASSPGLAGGNEQFF. Here the CDR3 DNA reads TGCGCCAGCAGCCCTGGACTAGCGGGAGGTAATGAGCAGTTCTTC.

In this sample, this clone turned up once. The rearrangement uses TRBV4-2 and TRBJ1-2; D unresolved. The germline CDR1 and CDR2 sequences are LGHNA and YNFKEQ. With 1 base removed from V and 5 bases from J, the gap between germline ends came to 5 bases. This CDR3 comprises 12 residues. The CDR3 is CASSQGQYGYTF. The CDR3 region has the DNA TGTGCCAGCAGCCAAGGGCAATATGGCTACACCTTC.

The chain links TRBV28 to TRBJ1-1; perhaps TRBD1 as D (6 bases). Trimming cost V 7 bases and J 9 bases, with 12 bases left between them. Germline V gene lookup returns CDR1 MDHEN and CDR2 SYDVKM. This CDR3 comprises 11 residues. The CDR3 spells CASKSGTQAFF. The CDR3 coding sequence is TGTGCCAGCAAGTCGGGGACACAAGCTTTCTTT.

In this sample, this clone turned up once. The rearrangement links TRBV28 to TRBJ1-2, with D hard to call. CDR3 length: 11 amino acids. The germline V and J ends were trimmed by 5 bases and 4 bases, with 5 bases remaining between them. Germline V gene data show CDR1 as MDHEN and CDR2 as SYDVKM. CDR3 protein: CASSTVYGYTF. CDR3 sequence (DNA): TGTGCCAGCAGTACAGTCTATGGCTACACCTTC.

This clone has just a few counts. The chain combines TRBV29-1 with TRBJ1-1; D is unclear. V was pared by 6 bases and J by 1 base, with 6 bases between. Germline V lookup: CDR1 SQVTM, CDR2 ANQGSEA. The CDR3 runs 11 residues. The CDR3 coding sequence is TGCAGCGTCACAAGGAACACTGAAGCTTTCTTT. This sequence encodes CSVTRNTEAFF.

This clone was seen just once. The chain links TRBV15 to TRBJ2-7; D is perhaps TRBD2 (5 bases). The length of the CDR3 is 15 residues. With 1 base removed from V and 2 bases from J, the gap between germline ends came to 12 bases. Per germline, CDR1 LNHNV and CDR2 YYDKDF (reference sequence). The CDR3 here is CATSRGLPSTYEQYF. Written as DNA, the CDR3 is TGTGCCACCAGCAGAGGACTACCAAGCACCTACGAGCAGTACTTC. The full variable domain, its missing parts supplied by reference TRBV15 and TRBJ2-7, is DAMVIQNPRYQVTQFGKPVTLSCSQTLNHNVMYWYQQKSSQAPKLLFHYYDKDFNNEADTPDNFQSRRPNTSFCFLDIRSPGLGDTAMYLCATSRGLPSTYEQYFGPGTRLTVT.

This clone has a single count. The chain has TRBV7-6 and TRBJ2-1, with D perhaps TRBD2 (6 bases). The germline V gene has CDR1 SGHVS and CDR2 FNYEAQ. CDR3 length: 14 residues. V dropped 5 bases and J dropped 6 bases, with 14 bases sitting between them. This CDR3 reads CASSLQFGGNEQFF. CDR3 in DNA: TGTGCCAGCAGCCTACAATTCGGGGGCAATGAGCAGTTCTTC.

This chain joins TRBV9 and TRBJ2-1; D not resolved. V shed 7 bases and J shed 5 bases, with 13 bases lying between them. From germline, CDR1 is SGDLS and CDR2 YYNGEE. This CDR3 is built from 13 residues. The CDR3 loop is CASSRPLHNEQFF. In DNA, the CDR3 is TGTGCCAGCTCAAGGCCCTTACACAATGAGCAGTTCTTC.

This chain uses TRBV30 with TRBJ2-7, with 8 bases that match TRBD1. CDR3 length: 12 amino acids. The trim removed 4 bases at V and 8 bases at J, leaving 7 bases unmatched. CDR1 and CDR2 (germline): GTSNPN, SVGIG (reference sequence). The CDR3 DNA sequence: TGTGCCTGGACAGGGGGCCACCCCCAGCAGTACTTC. Translated: CAWTGGHPQQYF.

The rearrangement uses TRBV7-2 and TRBJ2-2; no firm D call. This CDR3 region has 15 residues. V gave up 6 bases and J gave up 5 bases, with 16 bases separating them. Germline CDR1 is SGHTA and CDR2 is FQGNSA. The CDR3 spells CASSFARKSTGELFF. The CDR3, as DNA: TGTGCCAGCAGTTTTGCCCGGAAATCAACCGGGGAGCTGTTTTTT.

V and J are TRBV29-1 and TRBJ2-2, with 8 bases matching TRBD2. The germline CDR1 and CDR2 sequences are SQVTM and ANQGSEA. There are 16 residues in the CDR3. V shed 4 bases, J shed 1 base, and the junction held 8 bases outside the gene matches. CDR3 sequence reads: CSVAGRGAMNTGELFF. CDR3 nucleotides: TGCAGCGTTGCTGGGCGGGGGGCTATGAACACCGGGGAGCTGTTTTTT.

J is TRBJ2-3 and V is TRBV9; TRBD1 might be the D (6 bases). The CDR3 loop spans 15 amino acids. Between the trimmed V and J ends, which lost 3 bases and 1 base, there was a span of 12 bases. Germline CDR1 SGDLS, CDR2 YYNGEE. The CDR3 region has the DNA TGTGCCAGCAGCGAGACAGGATTTCGCACAGATACGCAGTATTTT. As protein: CASSETGFRTDTQYF.

This clone was observed a single time. The rearrangement joins TRBV7-9 to TRBJ1-6; no clear D. The length of the CDR3 is 13 residues. Germline V gives CDR1 SEHNR, CDR2 FQNEAQ (reference sequence). V dropped 7 bases and J dropped 11 bases, with 15 bases sitting between them. CDR3: CASTSDGRAPLHF. CDR3 DNA sequence: TGTGCCAGCACCTCAGACGGACGAGCACCCCTCCACTTT.